The present entry profiles one T cell receptor (beta chain) with its context. The junction had 5 bases not matched to a gene; V was cut back by 5 bases and J by 5 bases. The CDR3 is 13 residues long. Germline V gene sequence: CDR1 WNHNN, CDR2 SYGVQD (reference sequence). The data were taken from a study of blood T cell repertoires in COVID-19. TCRdb keeps only in-frame clones here, not all; method: immunoSEQ multiplex PCR. The table lists 55,000 to 80,000 clones, 75% to 90% of them singletons. The rearrangement joins TRBV10-1 to TRBJ1-1, with 7 bases matching TRBD1. This receptor was taken from a middle-aged man with active COVID-19. The source material was peripheral blood. Here the CDR3 DNA reads TGCGCCAGCAGTAGACAGGGTGGAACTGAAGCTTTCTTT. Amino acid sequence: CASSRQGGTEAFF.